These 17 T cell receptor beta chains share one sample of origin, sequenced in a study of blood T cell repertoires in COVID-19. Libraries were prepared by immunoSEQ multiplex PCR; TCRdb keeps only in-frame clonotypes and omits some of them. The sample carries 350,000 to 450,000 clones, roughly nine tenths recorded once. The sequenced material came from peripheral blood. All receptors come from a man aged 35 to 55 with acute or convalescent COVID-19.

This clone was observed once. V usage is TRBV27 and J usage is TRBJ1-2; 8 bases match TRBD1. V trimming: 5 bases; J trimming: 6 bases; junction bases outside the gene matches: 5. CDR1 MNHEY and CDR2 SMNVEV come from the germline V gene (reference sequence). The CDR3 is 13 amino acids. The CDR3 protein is CASSDRGGDGYTF. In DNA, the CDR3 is TGTGCCAGCAGTGACAGGGGTGGCGATGGCTACACCTTC.

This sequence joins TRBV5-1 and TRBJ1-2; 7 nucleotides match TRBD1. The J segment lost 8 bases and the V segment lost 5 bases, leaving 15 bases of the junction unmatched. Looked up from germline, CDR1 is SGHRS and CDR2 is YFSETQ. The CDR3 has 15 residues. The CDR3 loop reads CASSYSTRDRVGYTF. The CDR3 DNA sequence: TGCGCCAGCAGTTATTCCACTCGCGACAGGGTAGGCTACACCTTC.

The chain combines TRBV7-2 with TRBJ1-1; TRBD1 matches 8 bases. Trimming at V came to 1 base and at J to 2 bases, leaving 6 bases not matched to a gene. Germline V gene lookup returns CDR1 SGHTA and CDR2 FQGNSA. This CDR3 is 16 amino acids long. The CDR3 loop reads CASSLVAAGGNTEAFF. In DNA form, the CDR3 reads TGTGCCAGCAGCTTAGTGGCGGCAGGGGGCAACACTGAAGCTTTCTTT.

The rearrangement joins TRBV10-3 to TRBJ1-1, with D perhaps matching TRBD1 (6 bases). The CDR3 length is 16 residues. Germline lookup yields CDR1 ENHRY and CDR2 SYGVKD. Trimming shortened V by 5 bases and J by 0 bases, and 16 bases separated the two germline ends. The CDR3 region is CAISSHRGSLNTEAFF. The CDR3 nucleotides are TGTGCCATCAGTTCGCATAGGGGGTCCCTGAACACTGAAGCTTTCTTT.

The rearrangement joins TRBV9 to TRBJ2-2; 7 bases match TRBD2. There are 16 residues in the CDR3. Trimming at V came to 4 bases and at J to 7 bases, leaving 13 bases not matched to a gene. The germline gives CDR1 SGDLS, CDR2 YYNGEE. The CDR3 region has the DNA TGTGCCAGCAGCACCGGCGGGGGAGGGCCGAACGGGGAGCTGTTTTTT. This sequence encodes CASSTGGGGPNGELFF.

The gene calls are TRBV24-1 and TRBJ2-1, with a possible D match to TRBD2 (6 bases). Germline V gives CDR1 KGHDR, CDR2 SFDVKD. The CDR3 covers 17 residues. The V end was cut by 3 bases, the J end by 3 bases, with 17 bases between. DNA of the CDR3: TGTGCCACCAGTGATCCAGCCCTGGACTATTACTACAATGAGCAGTTCTTC. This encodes CATSDPALDYYYNEQFF.

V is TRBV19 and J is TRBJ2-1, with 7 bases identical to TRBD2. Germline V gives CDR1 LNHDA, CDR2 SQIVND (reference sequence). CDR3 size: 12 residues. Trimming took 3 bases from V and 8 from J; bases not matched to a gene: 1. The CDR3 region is CASSIREDEQFF. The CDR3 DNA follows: TGTGCCAGTAGTATCCGGGAGGATGAGCAGTTCTTC.

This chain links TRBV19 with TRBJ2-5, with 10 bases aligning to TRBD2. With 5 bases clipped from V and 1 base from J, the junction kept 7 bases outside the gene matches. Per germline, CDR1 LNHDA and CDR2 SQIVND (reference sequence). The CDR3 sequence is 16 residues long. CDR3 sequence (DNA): TGTGCCAGTAGTGTGGGACTAGCGATCCCCCAAGAGACCCAGTACTTC. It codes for CASSVGLAIPQETQYF.

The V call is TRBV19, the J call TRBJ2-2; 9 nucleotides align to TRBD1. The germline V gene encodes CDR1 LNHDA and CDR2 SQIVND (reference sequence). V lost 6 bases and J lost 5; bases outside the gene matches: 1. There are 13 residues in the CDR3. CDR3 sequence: CASRGQGTGELFF. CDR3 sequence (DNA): TGTGCCAGTAGGGGACAGGGAACCGGGGAGCTGTTTTTT.

CDR3 in DNA: TGTGCCAGCAGTAGGGACAGGGTTAGGATTCCAGATACGCAGTATTTT. This codes for CASSRDRVRIPDTQYF. This chain uses TRBV2 with TRBJ2-3, with 9 bases lining up with TRBD1. The CDR3 runs 16 residues. Germline V CDR1 and CDR2: SNHLY, FYNNEI. Trimming cost V 5 bases and J 4 bases; bases outside gene matches: 10.

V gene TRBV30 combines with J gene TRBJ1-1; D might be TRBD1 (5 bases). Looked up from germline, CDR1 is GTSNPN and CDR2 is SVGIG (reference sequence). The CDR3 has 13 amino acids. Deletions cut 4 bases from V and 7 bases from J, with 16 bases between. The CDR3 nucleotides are TGTGCCTGGAACGGCAGGGCCCTTGATGAAGCTTTCTTT. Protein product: CAWNGRALDEAFF.

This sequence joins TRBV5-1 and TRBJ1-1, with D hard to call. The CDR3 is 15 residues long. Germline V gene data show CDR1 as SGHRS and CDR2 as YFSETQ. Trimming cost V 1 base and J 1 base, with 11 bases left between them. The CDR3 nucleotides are TGCGCCAGCAGCTTGCGCGCGGGAGGGAACACTGAAGCTTTCTTT. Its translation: CASSLRAGGNTEAFF.

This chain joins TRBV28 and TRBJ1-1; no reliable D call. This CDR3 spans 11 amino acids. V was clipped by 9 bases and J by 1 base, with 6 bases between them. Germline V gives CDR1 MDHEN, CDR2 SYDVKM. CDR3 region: CASTANTEAFF. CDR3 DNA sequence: TGTGCCAGTACTGCGAACACTGAAGCTTTCTTT.

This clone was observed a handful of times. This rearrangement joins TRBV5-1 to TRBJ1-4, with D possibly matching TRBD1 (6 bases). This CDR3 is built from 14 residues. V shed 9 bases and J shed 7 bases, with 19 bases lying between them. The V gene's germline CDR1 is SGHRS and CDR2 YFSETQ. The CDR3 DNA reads TGCGCCACCCGTAGGGGGATTGGCGGTGAAAAACTGTTTTTT. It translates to CATRRGIGGEKLFF.

The CDR3 region is CASSRQGSTDTQYF. The CDR3 DNA reads TGTGCCAGTTCGAGACAGGGAAGCACAGATACGCAGTATTTT. The V and J genes are TRBV19 and TRBJ2-3; 7 bases map to TRBD1. CDR1 and CDR2 from the germline V gene are LNHDA and SQIVND (reference sequence). Trimming cost V 8 bases and J 0 bases; bases outside gene matches: 5. The CDR3 sequence is 14 residues long. The variable domain in full, completed from reference TRBV19 and TRBJ2-3, reads DGGITQSPKYLFRKEGQNVTLSCEQNLNHDAMYWYRQDPGQGLRLIYYSQIVNDFQKGDIAEGYSVSREKKESFPLTVTSAQKNPTAFYLCASSRQGSTDTQYFGPGTRLTVL.

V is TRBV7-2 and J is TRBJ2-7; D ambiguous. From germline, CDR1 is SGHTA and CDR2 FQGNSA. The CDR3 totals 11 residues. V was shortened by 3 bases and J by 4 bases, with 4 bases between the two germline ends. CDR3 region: CASSFRYEQYF. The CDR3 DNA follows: TGTGCCAGCAGCTTTCGGTACGAGCAGTACTTC.

Here the CDR3 DNA reads TGTGCCAGCAGGTACTCGGGAGAGCTGTTTTTT. Protein: CASRYSGELFF. This chain connects TRBV2 to TRBJ2-2; perhaps TRBD2 as D (5 bases). This CDR3 comprises 11 residues. Germline V gene sequence: CDR1 SNHLY, CDR2 FYNNEI. Trimming stripped 6 bases from V and 11 bases from J, with 10 bases between.